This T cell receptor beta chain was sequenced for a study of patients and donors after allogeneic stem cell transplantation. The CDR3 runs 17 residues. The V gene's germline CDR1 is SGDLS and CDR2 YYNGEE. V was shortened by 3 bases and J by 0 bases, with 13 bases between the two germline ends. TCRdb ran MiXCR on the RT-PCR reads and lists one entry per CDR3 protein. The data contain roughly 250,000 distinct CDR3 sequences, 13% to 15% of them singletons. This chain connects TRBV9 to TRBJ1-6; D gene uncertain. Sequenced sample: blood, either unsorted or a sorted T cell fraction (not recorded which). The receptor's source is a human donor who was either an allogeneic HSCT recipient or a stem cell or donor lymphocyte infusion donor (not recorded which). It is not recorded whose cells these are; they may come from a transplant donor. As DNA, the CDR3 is TGTGCCAGCAGCGCTACCTTCAGGAGCTCCTATAATTCACCCCTCCACTTT. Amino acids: CASSATFRSSYNSPLHF.